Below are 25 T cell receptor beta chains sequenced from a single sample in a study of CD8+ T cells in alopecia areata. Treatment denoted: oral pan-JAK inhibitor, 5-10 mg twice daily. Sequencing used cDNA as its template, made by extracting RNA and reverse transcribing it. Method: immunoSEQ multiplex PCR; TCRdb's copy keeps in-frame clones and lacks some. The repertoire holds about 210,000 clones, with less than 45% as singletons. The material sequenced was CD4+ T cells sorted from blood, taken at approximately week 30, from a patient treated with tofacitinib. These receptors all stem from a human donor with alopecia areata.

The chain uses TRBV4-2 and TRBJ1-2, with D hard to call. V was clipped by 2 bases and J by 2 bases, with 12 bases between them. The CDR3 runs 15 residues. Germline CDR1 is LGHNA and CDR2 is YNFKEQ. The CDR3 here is CASSQRPTDNYGYTF. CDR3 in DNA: TGTGCCAGCAGCCAAAGACCGACGGACAACTATGGCTACACCTTC.

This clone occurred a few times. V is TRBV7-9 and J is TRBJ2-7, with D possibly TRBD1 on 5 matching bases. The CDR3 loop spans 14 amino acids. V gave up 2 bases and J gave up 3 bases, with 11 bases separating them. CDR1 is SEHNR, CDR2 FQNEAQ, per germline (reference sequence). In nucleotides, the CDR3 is TGTGCCAGCAGCTTACTATCAGGGCACTACGAGCAGTACTTC. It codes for CASSLLSGHYEQYF. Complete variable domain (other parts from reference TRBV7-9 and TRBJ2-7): DTGVSQNPRHKITKRGQNVTFRCDPISEHNRLYWYRQTLGQGPEFLTYFQNEAQLEKSRLLSDRFSAERPKGSFSTLEIQRTEQGDSAMYLCASSLLSGHYEQYFGPGTRLTVT.

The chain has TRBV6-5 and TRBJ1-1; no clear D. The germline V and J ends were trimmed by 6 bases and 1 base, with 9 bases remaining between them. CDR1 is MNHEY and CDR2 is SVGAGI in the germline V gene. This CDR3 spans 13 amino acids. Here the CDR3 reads CASRAHSNTEAFF. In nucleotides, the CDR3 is TGTGCCAGCAGAGCCCATTCGAACACTGAAGCTTTCTTT.

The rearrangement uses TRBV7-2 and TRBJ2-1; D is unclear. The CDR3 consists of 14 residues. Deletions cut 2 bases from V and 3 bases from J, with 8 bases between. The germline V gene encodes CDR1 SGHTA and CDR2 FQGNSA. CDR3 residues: CASSLKYSYNEQFF. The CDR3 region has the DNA TGTGCCAGCAGCTTAAAGTACAGCTACAATGAGCAGTTCTTC.

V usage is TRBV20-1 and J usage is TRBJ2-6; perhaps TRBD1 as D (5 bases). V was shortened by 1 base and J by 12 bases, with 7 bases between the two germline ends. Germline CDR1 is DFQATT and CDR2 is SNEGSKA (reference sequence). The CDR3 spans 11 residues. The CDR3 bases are TGCAGTGCTAGAGTCCAGGGCGTCCTGACTTTC. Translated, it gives CSARVQGVLTF.

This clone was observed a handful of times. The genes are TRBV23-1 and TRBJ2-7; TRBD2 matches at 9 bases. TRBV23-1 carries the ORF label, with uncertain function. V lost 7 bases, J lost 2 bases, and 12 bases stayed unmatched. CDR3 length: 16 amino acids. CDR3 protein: CASTSPLAGVAYEQYF. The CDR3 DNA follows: TGCGCCAGCACTTCTCCGTTAGCGGGAGTTGCCTACGAGCAGTACTTC.

CDR3 amino acids: CASSHPGQNTEAFF. The DNA for the CDR3 is TGTGCCAGCAGCCATCCGGGACAGAACACTGAAGCTTTCTTT. The chain couples TRBV6-6 to TRBJ1-1, with D tentatively TRBD1 (6 bases). The CDR3 runs 14 residues. In germline, CDR1 is MNHNY, CDR2 SVGAGI (reference sequence). The germline V and J ends were trimmed by 6 bases and 1 base, with 12 bases remaining between them.

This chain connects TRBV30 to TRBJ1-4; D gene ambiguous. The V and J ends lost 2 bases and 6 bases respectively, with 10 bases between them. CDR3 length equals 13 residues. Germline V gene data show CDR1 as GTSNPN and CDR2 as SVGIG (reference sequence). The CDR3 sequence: CAWSHDKDEKLFF. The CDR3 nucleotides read TGTGCCTGGAGTCACGACAAAGATGAAAAACTGTTTTTT. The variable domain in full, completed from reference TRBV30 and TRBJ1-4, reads SQTIHQWPATLVQPVGSPLSLECTVEGTSNPNLYWYRQAAGRGLQLLFYSVGIGQISSEVPQNLSASRPQDRQFILSSKKLLLSDSGFYLCAWSHDKDEKLFFGSGTQLSVL.

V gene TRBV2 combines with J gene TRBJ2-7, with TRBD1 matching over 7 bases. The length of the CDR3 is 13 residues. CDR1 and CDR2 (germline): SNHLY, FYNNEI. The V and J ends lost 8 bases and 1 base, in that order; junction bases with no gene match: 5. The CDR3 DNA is TGTGCCAGCGCCCGGGACAGTTCCTACGAGCAGTACTTC. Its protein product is CASARDSSYEQYF.

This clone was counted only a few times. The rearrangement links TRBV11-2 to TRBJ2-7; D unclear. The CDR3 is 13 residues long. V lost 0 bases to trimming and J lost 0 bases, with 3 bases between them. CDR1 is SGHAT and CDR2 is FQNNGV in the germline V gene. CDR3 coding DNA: TGTGCCAGCAGCTTAGATCCCTCCTACGAGCAGTACTTC. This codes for CASSLDPSYEQYF.

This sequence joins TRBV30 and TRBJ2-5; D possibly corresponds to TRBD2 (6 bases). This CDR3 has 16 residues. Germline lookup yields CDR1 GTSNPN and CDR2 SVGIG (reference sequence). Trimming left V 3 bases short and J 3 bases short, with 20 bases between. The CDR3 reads CAWRPKPGLGKETQYF. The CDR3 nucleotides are TGTGCCTGGAGGCCAAAACCGGGACTGGGGAAAGAGACCCAGTACTTC.

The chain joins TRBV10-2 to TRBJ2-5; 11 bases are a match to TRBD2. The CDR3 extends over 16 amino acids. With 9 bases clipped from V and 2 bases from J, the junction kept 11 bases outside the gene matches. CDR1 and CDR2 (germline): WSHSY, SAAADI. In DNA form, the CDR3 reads TGCGCCAGTGCGGGACTAGCGGAAAACCGACAAGAGACCCAGTACTTC. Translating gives CASAGLAENRQETQYF.

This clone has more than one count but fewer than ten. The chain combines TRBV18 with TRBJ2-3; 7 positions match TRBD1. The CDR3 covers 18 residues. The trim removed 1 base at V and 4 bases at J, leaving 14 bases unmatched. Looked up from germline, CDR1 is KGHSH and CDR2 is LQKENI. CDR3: CASSPRVQGNLGADTQYF. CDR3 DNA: TGTGCCAGCTCACCACGAGTACAGGGGAACCTGGGAGCAGATACGCAGTATTTT.

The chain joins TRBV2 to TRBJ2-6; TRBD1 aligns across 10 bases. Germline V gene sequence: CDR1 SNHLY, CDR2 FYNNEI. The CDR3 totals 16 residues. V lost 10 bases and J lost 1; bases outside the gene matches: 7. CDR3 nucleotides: TGTGCCAACAGCCGGGACAGGGGTTCTGGGGCCAACGTCCTGACTTTC. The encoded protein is CANSRDRGSGANVLTF. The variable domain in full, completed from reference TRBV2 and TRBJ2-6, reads EPEVTQTPSHQVTQMGQEVILRCVPISNHLYFYWYRQILGQKVEFLVSFYNNEISEKSEIFDDQFSVERPDGSNFTLKIRSTKLEDSAMYFCANSRDRGSGANVLTFGAGSRLTVL.

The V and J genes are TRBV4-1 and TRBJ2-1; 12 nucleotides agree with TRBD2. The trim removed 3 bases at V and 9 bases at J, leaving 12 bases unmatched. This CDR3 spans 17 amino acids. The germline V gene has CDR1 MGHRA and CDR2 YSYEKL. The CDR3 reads CASSQTSGSVLGGEQFF. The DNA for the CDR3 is TGCGCCAGCAGCCAGACTAGCGGGAGTGTTTTGGGTGGTGAGCAGTTCTTC.

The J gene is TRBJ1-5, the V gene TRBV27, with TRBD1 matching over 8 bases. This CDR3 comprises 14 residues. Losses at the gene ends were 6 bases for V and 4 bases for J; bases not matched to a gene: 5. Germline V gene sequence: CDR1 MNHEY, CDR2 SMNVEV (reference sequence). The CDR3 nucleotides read TGTGCCAGCAGGGGACAGGTCGCAAATCAGCCCCAGCATTTT. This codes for CASRGQVANQPQHF.

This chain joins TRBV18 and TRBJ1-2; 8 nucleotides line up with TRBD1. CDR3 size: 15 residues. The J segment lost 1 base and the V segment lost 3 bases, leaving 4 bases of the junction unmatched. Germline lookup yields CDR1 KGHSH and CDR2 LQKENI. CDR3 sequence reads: CASSPDREVNYGYTF. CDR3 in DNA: TGTGCCAGCTCACCGGACAGGGAGGTTAACTATGGCTACACCTTC.

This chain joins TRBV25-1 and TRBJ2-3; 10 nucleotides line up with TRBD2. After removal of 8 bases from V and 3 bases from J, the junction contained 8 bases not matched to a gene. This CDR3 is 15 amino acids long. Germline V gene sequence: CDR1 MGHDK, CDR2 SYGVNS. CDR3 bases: TGTGCCAGCCACTGGGGTAGCGGGGGGACAGATACGCAGTATTTT. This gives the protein CASHWGSGGTDTQYF.

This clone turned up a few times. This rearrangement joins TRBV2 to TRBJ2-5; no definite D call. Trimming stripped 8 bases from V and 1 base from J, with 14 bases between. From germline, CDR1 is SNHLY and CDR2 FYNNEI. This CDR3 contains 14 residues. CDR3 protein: CASRKDVGQETQYF. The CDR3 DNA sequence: TGTGCCAGCCGGAAGGACGTGGGCCAAGAGACCCAGTACTTC.

The DNA of the CDR3 is TGTGCCTGGAGCGGGGGAGCCTACGAGCAGTACTTC. Encoded protein: CAWSGGAYEQYF. The chain recombines TRBV30 with TRBJ2-7; TRBD2 might be the D (6 bases). V lost 3 bases to trimming and J lost 2 bases, with 8 bases between them. Germline lookup yields CDR1 GTSNPN and CDR2 SVGIG (reference sequence). The CDR3 totals 12 residues.

CDR3 DNA sequence: TGTGCCAGCAGAGTGAGGGGACAGGGGACTGAAAAACTGTTTTTT. Translating it yields CASRVRGQGTEKLFF. The rearrangement joins TRBV2 to TRBJ1-4, with 10 bases matching TRBD1. This CDR3 contains 15 residues. J was trimmed by 7 bases and V by 6 bases; bases with no gene match: 8. CDR1 is SNHLY and CDR2 is FYNNEI in the germline V gene.

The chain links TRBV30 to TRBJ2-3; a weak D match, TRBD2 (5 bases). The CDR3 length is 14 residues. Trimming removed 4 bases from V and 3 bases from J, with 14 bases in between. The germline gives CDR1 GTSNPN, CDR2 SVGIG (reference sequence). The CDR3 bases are TGTGCCTGGACCCAATACTCGGGGACAGATACGCAGTATTTT. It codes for CAWTQYSGTDTQYF.

DNA of the CDR3: TGTGCCAGCAGCCGGTCTAGCGGGGTGAACACCGGGGAGCTGTTTTTT. As protein: CASSRSSGVNTGELFF. The V gene is TRBV27, the J gene TRBJ2-2, with 9 positions matching TRBD2. The CDR3 contains 16 residues. Looked up from germline, CDR1 is MNHEY and CDR2 is SMNVEV (reference sequence). V gave up 6 bases and J gave up 1 base; unmatched junction bases: 6.

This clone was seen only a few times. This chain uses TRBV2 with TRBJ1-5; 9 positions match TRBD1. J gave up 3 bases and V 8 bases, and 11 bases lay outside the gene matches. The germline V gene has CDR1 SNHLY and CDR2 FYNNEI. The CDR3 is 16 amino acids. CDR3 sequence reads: CASRIQGAVSNQPQHF. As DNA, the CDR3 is TGTGCCAGCCGAATACAGGGGGCGGTCTCCAATCAGCCCCAGCATTTT.

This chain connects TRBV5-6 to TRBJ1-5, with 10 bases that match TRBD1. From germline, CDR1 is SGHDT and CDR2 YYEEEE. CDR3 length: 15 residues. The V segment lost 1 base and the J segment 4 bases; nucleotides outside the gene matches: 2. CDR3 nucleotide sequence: TGTGCCAGCAGCTTGATGGACAGGGGGAATCAGCCCCAGCATTTT. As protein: CASSLMDRGNQPQHF.